These 10 T cell receptor beta chains share one sample of origin, sequenced in a study of cytomegalovirus exposure and HLA in healthy donors. Primers included in the PCR were 60 Vbeta and 13 Jbeta primers. TCRdb's copy holds only in-frame clones and misses some; the assay was immunoSEQ multiplex PCR. The sample carries 150,000 to 200,000 clones, 84% recorded once. The sample consisted of PBMCs. All receptors come from a boy aged 5-17 years in good health and CMV-seronegative.

This clone appeared once. The chain carries TRBV27 and TRBJ1-1, with D possibly TRBD1 on 6 matching bases. Germline V gives CDR1 MNHEY, CDR2 SMNVEV (reference sequence). V was cut by 6 bases and J by 6 bases, with 23 bases left in between. CDR3 size: 16 residues. The CDR3 loop reads CASSRTAPASGAEAFF. As DNA, the CDR3 is TGTGCCAGCAGCCGGACAGCTCCAGCGAGTGGGGCTGAAGCTTTCTTT.

The rearrangement uses TRBV5-1 and TRBJ2-7, with 9 bases lining up with TRBD1. The CDR3 runs to 16 residues. Germline CDR1 SGHRS, CDR2 YFSETQ. The V and J ends lost 1 base and 0 bases, in that order; junction bases with no gene match: 5. The CDR3 DNA reads TGCGCCAGCAGCTTGATCCGGACAGGGGTCTCCTACGAGCAGTACTTC. It translates to CASSLIRTGVSYEQYF. Combining the CDR3 with reference TRBV5-1 and TRBJ2-7 gives the whole variable domain KAGVTQTPRYLIKTRGQQVTLSCSPISGHRSVSWYQQTPGQGLQFLFEYFSETQRNKGNFPGRFSGRQFSNSRSEMNVSTLELGDSALYLCASSLIRTGVSYEQYFGPGTRLTVT.

V and J are TRBV29-1 and TRBJ2-7; possible D gene TRBD1, 5 bases. V lost 3 bases, J lost 0 bases, and 9 bases lay in between. CDR1 and CDR2 from the germline V gene are SQVTM and ANQGSEA. There are 13 residues in the CDR3. The CDR3 here is CSVEVGASYEQYF. CDR3 coding DNA: TGCAGCGTTGAGGTTGGGGCCTCCTACGAGCAGTACTTC.

The chain couples TRBV5-1 to TRBJ2-2; no clear D. Between the trimmed V and J ends, which lost 1 base and 7 bases, there was a span of 5 bases. The V gene's germline CDR1 is SGHRS and CDR2 YFSETQ. The CDR3 extends over 12 amino acids. DNA of the CDR3: TGCGCCAGCAGCTTGAGGAGCGGGGAGCTGTTTTTT. This encodes CASSLRSGELFF.

V is TRBV6-6 and J is TRBJ2-1; the match to TRBD2 covers 8 bases. Germline V gives CDR1 MNHNY, CDR2 SVGAGI (reference sequence). The CDR3 runs 15 residues. V dropped 5 bases and J dropped 2; count of bases not matched to a gene: 5. The CDR3: CASSILAVTYNEQFF. DNA of the CDR3: TGTGCCAGCAGTATACTAGCGGTCACCTACAATGAGCAGTTCTTC.

The chain carries TRBV7-6 and TRBJ2-5, with D possibly matching TRBD2 (5 bases). The CDR3 runs 15 residues. Germline V gives CDR1 SGHVS, CDR2 FNYEAQ. Trimming removed 1 base from V and 5 bases from J, with 14 bases in between. The CDR3 coding sequence is TGTGCCAGCAGCTTAGTGGACGGGAAAGGCGAGACCCAGTACTTC. This codes for CASSLVDGKGETQYF.

The V call is TRBV29-1, the J call TRBJ1-1, with 7 bases identical to TRBD1. The CDR3 consists of 12 residues. Germline assignment: CDR1 SQVTM and CDR2 ANQGSEA. Germline trimming cut 4 bases from V and 4 bases from J; bases unmatched to any gene: 3. CDR3 amino acids: CSVVQGPTEAFF. In DNA, the CDR3 is TGCAGCGTTGTACAGGGGCCCACTGAAGCTTTCTTT.

This chain links TRBV19 with TRBJ2-2, with TRBD2 matching over 13 bases. The CDR3 consists of 18 residues. The V gene end was trimmed by 1 base and the J gene end by 4 bases; junction bases not matched to a gene: 6. The germline gives CDR1 LNHDA, CDR2 SQIVND (reference sequence). The CDR3 reads CASSIAWTSGSITGELFF. The CDR3 DNA is TGTGCCAGTAGTATAGCCTGGACTAGCGGGAGTATCACCGGGGAGCTGTTTTTT.

The table lists this clone with a count of one. The rearrangement joins TRBV7-9 to TRBJ2-4; TRBD1 aligns across 7 bases. Germline loops: CDR1 SEHNR, CDR2 FQNEAQ (reference sequence). V was clipped by 5 bases and J by 0 bases; unmatched bases: 10. The CDR3 has 17 amino acids. CDR3 bases: TGTGCCAGCAGCCGACAGGGACGGGAACTAGCCAAAAACATTCAGTACTTC. The encoded protein is CASSRQGRELAKNIQYF. Combining the CDR3 with reference TRBV7-9 and TRBJ2-4 gives the whole variable domain DTGVSQNPRHKITKRGQNVTFRCDPISEHNRLYWYRQTLGQGPEFLTYFQNEAQLEKSRLLSDRFSAERPKGSFSTLEIQRTEQGDSAMYLCASSRQGRELAKNIQYFGAGTRLSVL.

This chain uses TRBV6-6 with TRBJ2-7; D is possibly TRBD1 (5 bases). CDR1 is MNHNY and CDR2 is SVGAGI in the germline V gene (reference sequence). V lost 2 bases and J 0 bases, leaving 11 bases between the germline ends. This CDR3 is built from 15 residues. The chain's CDR3 is CASSYIRQFSYEQYF. CDR3 coding DNA: TGTGCCAGCAGTTACATCCGACAGTTCTCCTACGAGCAGTACTTC.